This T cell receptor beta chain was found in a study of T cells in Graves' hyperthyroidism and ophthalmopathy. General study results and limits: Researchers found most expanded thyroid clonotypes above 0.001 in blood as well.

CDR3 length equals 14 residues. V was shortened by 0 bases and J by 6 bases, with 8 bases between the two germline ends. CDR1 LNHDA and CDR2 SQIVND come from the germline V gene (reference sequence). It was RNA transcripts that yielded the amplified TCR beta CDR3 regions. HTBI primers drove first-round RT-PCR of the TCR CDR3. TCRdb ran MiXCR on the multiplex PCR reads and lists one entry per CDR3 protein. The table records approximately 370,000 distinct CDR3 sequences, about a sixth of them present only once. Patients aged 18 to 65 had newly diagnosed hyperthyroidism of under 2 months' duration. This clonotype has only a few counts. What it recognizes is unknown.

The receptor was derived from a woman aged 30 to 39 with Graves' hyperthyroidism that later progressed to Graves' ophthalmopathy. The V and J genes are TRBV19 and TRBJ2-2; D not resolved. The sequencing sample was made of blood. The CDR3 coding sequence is TGTGCCAGTAGTATAGATCTCAGTTCCGGGGAGCTGTTTTTT. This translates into CASSIDLSSGELFF.